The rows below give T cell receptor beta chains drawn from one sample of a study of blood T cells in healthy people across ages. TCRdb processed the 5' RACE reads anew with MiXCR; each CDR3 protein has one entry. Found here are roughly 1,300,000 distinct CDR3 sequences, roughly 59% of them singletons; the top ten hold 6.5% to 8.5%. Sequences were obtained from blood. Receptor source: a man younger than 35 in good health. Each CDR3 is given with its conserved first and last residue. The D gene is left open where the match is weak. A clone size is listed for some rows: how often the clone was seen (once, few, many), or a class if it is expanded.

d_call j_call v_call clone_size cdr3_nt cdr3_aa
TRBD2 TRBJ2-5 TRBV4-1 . TGCGCCAGCAGCCAAGATTATCCTAGCGGGAGTGTTTCGGAGACCCAGTACTTC CASSQDYPSGSVSETQYF
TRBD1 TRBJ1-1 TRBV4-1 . TGCGCCAGCAGCCAGCGGACAGGACTGAACACTGAAGCTTTCTTT CASSQRTGLNTEAFF
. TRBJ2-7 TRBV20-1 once TGCAGTGCTACCTCTAGCCGCCAGAGCTCCTACGAGAAGTACTTC CSATSSRQSSYEKYF
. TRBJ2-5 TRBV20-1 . TGCAGTGCTGGTAGACCCTGGGACACCGAGACCCAGTACTTC CSAGRPWDTETQYF
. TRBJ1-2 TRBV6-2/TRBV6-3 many TGTGCCAGCAGTTCCGAAGACTATGGCTACACCTTC CASSSEDYGYTF
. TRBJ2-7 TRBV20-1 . TGCAGTGCTATCTCCGCTCGGGGGGCGGATATTTACGAGCAGTACTTC CSAISARGADIYEQYF
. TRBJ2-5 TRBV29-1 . TGCAGCGCCACCGTGGGGGCCGCCTTTCCGCAGACCCAGTACTTC CSATVGAAFPQTQYF
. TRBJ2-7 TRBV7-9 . TGTGCCAGCAGCACCGGGGACCCACCCTACGAGCAGTACTTC CASSTGDPPYEQYF
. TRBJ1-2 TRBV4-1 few TGCGCCAGCAGCCAAGGATCTGTCACGTGGGATGGCTACACCTTC CASSQGSVTWDGYTF
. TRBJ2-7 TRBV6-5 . TGTGCCAGCAGGACAAGTTCCAGCGAGCAGTACTTC CASRTSSSEQYF
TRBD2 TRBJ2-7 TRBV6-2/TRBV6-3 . TGTGCCAGCAGTTACTCGAAAGAAAGCGGGGACTACGAGCAGTACTTC CASSYSKESGDYEQYF
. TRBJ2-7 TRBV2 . TGTGCCAGCAGTCTTTCGAGCAGGGGGGACTACGAGCAGTACTTC CASSLSSRGDYEQYF